This is a list of T cell receptor beta chains from one sample in a study of molecular identifiers for immune sequencing clone quantification. TCRdb reprocessed the PCR reads with MiXCR, giving one entry per CDR3 protein. The repertoire holds approximately 97,000 distinct CDR3 sequences, approximately 25% seen once, with about 0.99% in the top ten. Sequenced material: naive CD8+ T cells from blood, with Jurkat cell RNA spiked in. Receptor source: a human donor in good health. Some libraries in this study had Jurkat cell RNA spiked in. CDR3s include the opening cysteine and the closing phenylalanine or tryptophan. The D gene is left open where the match is weak. Clone size is not always given. Where it is, it says once, few, many or a class for expanded clones.

d_gene: .
v_gene: TRBV30
j_gene: TRBJ2-7
abundance: many
CDR3aa: CAWSAGQGYLYEQYF
CDR3nt: TGTGCCTGGAGCGCCGGCCAGGGGTACCTGTACGAGCAGTACTTC

d_gene: .
v_gene: TRBV7-2
j_gene: TRBJ1-5
abundance: many
CDR3aa: CASSRDSNQPQHF
CDR3nt: TGTGCCAGCTCCCGGGACAGCAATCAGCCCCAGCATTTT

d_gene: .
v_gene: TRBV5-1
j_gene: TRBJ1-1
abundance: many
CDR3aa: CASSLSSGDTEAFF
CDR3nt: TGCGCCAGCAGCTTGTCGTCGGGGGACACTGAAGCTTTCTTT

d_gene: TRBD1
v_gene: TRBV30
j_gene: TRBJ1-4
abundance: many
CDR3aa: CAYRGGKLFF
CDR3nt: TGTGCCTACAGGGGCGGAAAACTGTTTTTT

d_gene: TRBD2
v_gene: TRBV4-3
j_gene: TRBJ2-2
abundance: few
CDR3aa: CASSSSRLAGAGTGELFF
CDR3nt: TGCGCCAGCAGCTCAAGCAGACTAGCGGGAGCGGGCACCGGGGAGCTGTTTTTT

d_gene: .
v_gene: TRBV7-8
j_gene: TRBJ2-3
abundance: many
CDR3aa: CASSLARDEVHTDTQYF
CDR3nt: TGTGCCAGCAGCTTAGCAAGGGACGAAGTTCACACAGATACGCAGTATTTT

d_gene: TRBD1
v_gene: TRBV7-2
j_gene: TRBJ2-7
abundance: many
CDR3aa: CASSTGQGAYEQYF
CDR3nt: TGTGCCAGCAGCACAGGACAGGGGGCCTACGAGCAGTACTTC

d_gene: .
v_gene: TRBV24-1
j_gene: TRBJ2-3
abundance: many
CDR3aa: CATSMREGSDTQYF
CDR3nt: TGTGCCACCAGTATGCGAGAGGGCTCAGATACGCAGTATTTT

d_gene: .
v_gene: TRBV20-1
j_gene: TRBJ2-3
abundance: many
CDR3aa: CSREEAGVDTQYF
CDR3nt: TGCAGTAGGGAGGAGGCCGGGGTAGATACGCAGTATTTT

d_gene: TRBD1
v_gene: TRBV7-6
j_gene: TRBJ2-7
abundance: many
CDR3aa: CASSPWTGYYEQYF
CDR3nt: TGTGCCAGCAGCCCGTGGACAGGCTACTACGAGCAGTACTTC

d_gene: .
v_gene: TRBV27
j_gene: TRBJ1-1
abundance: .
CDR3aa: CASSLSWGARTEAFF
CDR3nt: TGTGCCAGCAGTTTATCCTGGGGGGCTAGGACTGAAGCTTTCTTT

d_gene: .
v_gene: TRBV6-5
j_gene: TRBJ1-1
abundance: .
CDR3aa: CTCSYGLMNTEAFF
CDR3nt: TGTACCTGCAGTTACGGCCTGATGAACACTGAAGCTTTCTTT

d_gene: .
v_gene: TRBV4-1
j_gene: TRBJ1-1
abundance: many
CDR3aa: CASSQRQFTEAFF
CDR3nt: TGCGCCAGCAGCCAAAGACAGTTTACTGAAGCTTTCTTT

d_gene: .
v_gene: TRBV7-8
j_gene: TRBJ2-1
abundance: many
CDR3aa: CASSLGGDTAYNEQFF
CDR3nt: TGTGCCAGCAGCTTAGGTGGGGACACCGCCTACAATGAGCAGTTCTTC

d_gene: .
v_gene: TRBV28
j_gene: TRBJ2-1
abundance: many
CDR3aa: CASSSPPDSDEQFF
CDR3nt: TGTGCCAGCAGTTCTCCACCCGACAGCGATGAGCAGTTCTTC

d_gene: .
v_gene: TRBV29-1
j_gene: TRBJ2-5
abundance: few
CDR3aa: CSVEAEQGSRFMETQYF
CDR3nt: TGCAGCGTTGAAGCGGAGCAGGGAAGTCGTTTCATGGAGACCCAGTACTTC

d_gene: TRBD1
v_gene: TRBV3-1
j_gene: TRBJ2-5
abundance: .
CDR3aa: CASSQMGQPQETQYF
CDR3nt: TGTGCCAGCAGCCAGATGGGACAGCCTCAAGAGACCCAGTACTTC

d_gene: .
v_gene: TRBV4-3
j_gene: TRBJ2-1
abundance: .
CDR3aa: CASSQVGGGGDNEQFF
CDR3nt: TGCGCCAGCAGCCAAGTAGGCGGTGGAGGGGACAATGAGCAGTTCTTC

d_gene: .
v_gene: TRBV28
j_gene: TRBJ2-7
abundance: .
CDR3aa: CASSNHQGFGEQYF
CDR3nt: TGTGCCAGCAGTAACCACCAGGGTTTCGGGGAGCAGTACTTC

d_gene: TRBD2
v_gene: TRBV2
j_gene: TRBJ2-7
abundance: .
CDR3aa: CASSPGTSASYEQYF
CDR3nt: TGTGCCAGCAGTCCCGGGACTAGCGCATCCTACGAGCAGTACTTC

d_gene: .
v_gene: TRBV19
j_gene: TRBJ1-1
abundance: .
CDR3aa: CASSLKTGFTEAFF
CDR3nt: TGTGCCAGTAGTCTAAAGACAGGTTTCACTGAAGCTTTCTTT

d_gene: .
v_gene: TRBV6-5
j_gene: TRBJ2-3
abundance: many
CDR3aa: CASSYSRALSTDTQYF
CDR3nt: TGTGCCAGCAGTTACTCGAGGGCCCTGAGCACAGATACGCAGTATTTT